What follows are 21 T cell receptor beta chains derived from one specimen sequenced in a study of cytomegalovirus exposure and HLA in healthy donors. A multiplex PCR was run with 60 Vbeta primers and 13 Jbeta primers. Libraries were prepared by immunoSEQ multiplex PCR; TCRdb keeps only in-frame clonotypes and omits some of them. The sample consists of around 100,000 clones, 65% to 80% of them appearing once. The specimen was PBMCs. These receptors were taken from a man aged 50 to 59 in good health and CMV-seronegative.

The V and J genes are TRBV19 and TRBJ1-1; D unresolved. CDR3 length: 13 residues. The V end was cut by 5 bases, the J end by 2 bases, with 9 bases between. Germline CDR1 LNHDA, CDR2 SQIVND (reference sequence). As DNA, the CDR3 is TGTGCCAGTAGTCGAAGACTCAACACTGAAGCTTTCTTT. Encoded protein: CASSRRLNTEAFF. Filled out from reference TRBV19 and TRBJ1-1, the complete variable domain reads DGGITQSPKYLFRKEGQNVTLSCEQNLNHDAMYWYRQDPGQGLRLIYYSQIVNDFQKGDIAEGYSVSREKKESFPLTVTSAQKNPTAFYLCASSRRLNTEAFFGQGTRLTVV.

The chain recombines TRBV7-9 with TRBJ2-3, with D perhaps TRBD2 (7 bases). Looked up from germline, CDR1 is SEHNR and CDR2 is FQNEAQ (reference sequence). V was trimmed by 7 bases and J by 8 bases, leaving 19 bases between them. The CDR3 runs to 14 residues. CDR3 amino acids: CASTPLGGAATQYF. DNA for the CDR3: TGTGCCAGCACTCCCCTAGGGGGGGCGGCTACGCAGTATTTT.

This rearrangement joins TRBV5-1 to TRBJ2-7, with a weak D call TRBD2 (5 bases). The CDR3 is made up of 14 amino acids. Trimming cost V 1 base and J 3 bases, with 11 bases left between them. The germline CDR1 and CDR2 sequences are SGHRS and YFSETQ. The CDR3 region is CASSLTTGNYEQYF. The CDR3 coding sequence is TGCGCCAGCAGCTTGACAACGGGAAACTACGAGCAGTACTTC.

This clone was seen once. The genes are TRBV5-1 and TRBJ2-5, with TRBD2 matching over 7 bases. This CDR3 comprises 13 residues. The V and J ends lost 7 bases and 6 bases, in that order; junction bases with no gene match: 9. The germline gives CDR1 SGHRS, CDR2 YFSETQ. Here the CDR3 DNA reads TGCGCCAGCGCCCTGGGGGGGGAGCAGACCCAGTACTTC. Its translation is CASALGGEQTQYF.

This clone was observed once. The J gene is TRBJ1-4, the V gene TRBV23-1, with 9 nucleotides matching TRBD1. TRBV23-1 is known as an ORF, though its function is uncertain. This CDR3 has 20 amino acids. The ends lost 4 bases at V and 0 bases at J; junction bases unmatched: 15. The CDR3 bases are TGCGCCAGCAGTCCACCCCGCCCGACAGGGGGAATTGCAACTAATGAAAAACTGTTTTTT. Protein: CASSPPRPTGGIATNEKLFF.

The chain uses TRBV5-1 and TRBJ2-7; 8 nucleotides match TRBD1. Per the germline V gene, CDR1 is SGHRS and CDR2 is YFSETQ. The CDR3 consists of 13 residues. After removal of 3 bases from V and 6 bases from J, the junction contained 5 bases not matched to a gene. CDR3 region: CASSWGDRPEQYF. For the CDR3, the DNA is TGCGCCAGCAGCTGGGGGGACAGGCCCGAGCAGTACTTC.

The V call is TRBV6-6, the J call TRBJ1-1, with a tentative D call TRBD1 (5 bases). With 5 bases removed from V and 5 bases from J, the gap between germline ends came to 21 bases. The V gene's germline CDR1 is MNHNY and CDR2 SVGAGI (reference sequence). This CDR3 region has 16 residues. CDR3 nucleotide sequence: TGTGCCAGCAGTCCCAGAAGTTCGGGGGGTCGGACTGAAGCTTTCTTT. Translation gives CASSPRSSGGRTEAFF.

The chain recombines TRBV7-3 with TRBJ1-1; 7 bases are shared with TRBD1. There are 16 residues in the CDR3. V dropped 4 bases and J dropped 0; count of bases not matched to a gene: 8. Germline loops: CDR1 SGHTA, CDR2 FQGTGA. CDR3 nucleotide sequence: TGTGCCAGCAGCTCCCGAACCGACAGGGTGAACACTGAAGCTTTCTTT. Translating it yields CASSSRTDRVNTEAFF.

The chain has TRBV25-1 and TRBJ2-7; unclear D gene. The germline V and J ends were trimmed by 1 base and 6 bases, with 7 bases remaining between them. This CDR3 comprises 12 residues. Looked up from germline, CDR1 is MGHDK and CDR2 is SYGVNS. The CDR3 DNA is TGTGCCAGCAGTGAATCCGCGGTCGAGCAGTACTTC. It yields the protein CASSESAVEQYF.

J is TRBJ2-3 and V is TRBV7-9; 9 bases agree with TRBD1. The CDR3 runs 17 residues. Unmatched junction bases numbered 14, after V lost 6 bases and J lost 4 bases. CDR1 is SEHNR, CDR2 FQNEAQ, per germline (reference sequence). The CDR3 spells CASRPPYRDRAPDTQYF. CDR3 bases: TGTGCCAGCAGACCTCCCTACCGGGACAGGGCCCCAGATACGCAGTATTTT.

This clone appeared a few times. The chain combines TRBV5-6 with TRBJ1-2; TRBD1 agrees at 7 bases. In germline, CDR1 is SGHDT, CDR2 YYEEEE. The V segment lost 4 bases and the J segment 8 bases; nucleotides outside the gene matches: 8. The CDR3 sequence is 13 residues long. CDR3 sequence (DNA): TGTGCCAGCAGCCCCACGGGACAGCCGGGCTACACCTTC. Translation gives CASSPTGQPGYTF. The full variable domain, its missing parts supplied by reference TRBV5-6 and TRBJ1-2, is DAGVTQSPTHLIKTRGQQVTLRCSPKSGHDTVSWYQQALGQGPQFIFQYYEEEERQRGNFPDRFSGHQFPNYSSELNVNALLLGDSALYLCASSPTGQPGYTFGSGTRLTVV.

The V call is TRBV11-2, the J call TRBJ2-5; a possible D gene is TRBD2 (5 bases). The J call is uncertain, as TRBJ2-7 better fits the DNA end. This CDR3 is built from 12 residues. CDR1 and CDR2 (germline): SGHAT, FQNNGV. The CDR3 DNA sequence: TGTGCCAGCAGCTCGGCGGGCTACGAGCAGTACTTC. Translation gives CASSSAGYEQYF.

This chain joins TRBV30 and TRBJ1-4; tentative D call: TRBD1 (6 bases). The CDR3 contains 13 residues. Trimming stripped 4 bases from V and 6 bases from J, with 12 bases between. Germline V CDR1 and CDR2: GTSNPN, SVGIG (reference sequence). The CDR3 sequence: CAWTRGTYEKLFF. CDR3 bases: TGTGCCTGGACAAGGGGGACATATGAAAAACTGTTTTTT.

This clone occurred once. The J gene is TRBJ1-1, the V gene TRBV15; D is undetermined. The CDR3 is 12 residues long. Between the trimmed V and J ends, which lost 0 bases and 7 bases, there was a span of 6 bases. The germline V gene has CDR1 LNHNV and CDR2 YYDKDF (reference sequence). The CDR3 region has the DNA TGTGCCACCAGCAGAGATGTCCGTGAAGCTTTCTTT. Translating it yields CATSRDVREAFF.

The CDR3 bases are TGTGCCAGCAGCCCTGTTAGAAACTATGGCTACACCTTC. It codes for CASSPVRNYGYTF. The chain recombines TRBV5-6 with TRBJ1-2, with D hard to call. The CDR3 length is 13 residues. Germline V gene data show CDR1 as SGHDT and CDR2 as YYEEEE. V shed 4 bases and J shed 2 bases, with 9 bases lying between them.

This clone came up a few times. The V gene is TRBV5-1, the J gene TRBJ1-6, with TRBD1 matching over 7 bases. This CDR3 is built from 12 residues. The V and J ends lost 3 bases and 11 bases, in that order; junction bases with no gene match: 2. The germline V gene has CDR1 SGHRS and CDR2 YFSETQ. The CDR3 coding sequence is TGCGCCAGCAGCTGGGACAGCACACCCCTCCACTTT. Its translation: CASSWDSTPLHF.

The chain joins TRBV5-4 to TRBJ1-6; 12 bases agree with TRBD1. Germline V gives CDR1 SGHNT, CDR2 YYREEE (reference sequence). Trimming removed 3 bases from V and 9 bases from J; junction bases left unmatched: 4. The CDR3 has 15 residues. This CDR3 reads CASSSGTGGRSPLHF. CDR3 DNA sequence: TGTGCCAGCAGCTCAGGGACAGGGGGCCGTTCACCCCTCCACTTT.

The V and J genes are TRBV29-1 and TRBJ2-7, with 8 bases fitting TRBD2. The CDR3 length is 15 residues. V dropped 2 bases and J dropped 5; count of bases not matched to a gene: 11. Germline values: CDR1 SQVTM, CDR2 ANQGSEA. CDR3 protein: CSVEQPEAGVNEQYF. CDR3 nucleotides: TGCAGCGTTGAACAACCGGAAGCGGGAGTTAACGAGCAGTACTTC.

The chain combines TRBV28 with TRBJ2-7; 8 bases are a match to TRBD1. The CDR3 runs to 15 residues. CDR1 is MDHEN and CDR2 is SYDVKM in the germline V gene. Unmatched junction bases numbered 11, after V lost 5 bases and J lost 5 bases. CDR3 DNA: TGTGCCAGCAGTACACCGGGACAGGCTACTCACGAGCAGTACTTC. Protein sequence: CASSTPGQATHEQYF.

The CDR3 sequence is CASSFLSGGGLQETQYF. The DNA of the CDR3 is TGTGCCAGCAGCTTCCTAAGTGGGGGGGGCCTTCAAGAGACCCAGTACTTC. The chain links TRBV13 to TRBJ2-5; weak D call: TRBD2 (7 bases). The V end was cut by 3 bases, the J end by 2 bases, with 19 bases between. CDR1 and CDR2 from the germline V gene are PRHDT and FYEKMQ (reference sequence). CDR3 size: 17 residues.

On this clone itself: This sample also contains other DNA sequences that code for the same CDR3. V is TRBV9 and J is TRBJ1-1; D possibly corresponds to TRBD1 (5 bases). The CDR3 sequence is 13 residues long. Trimming shortened V by 2 bases and J by 3 bases, and 8 bases separated the two germline ends. Looked up from germline, CDR1 is SGDLS and CDR2 is YYNGEE. The CDR3 reads CASSVAGDTEAFF. CDR3 nucleotide sequence: TGTGCCAGCAGCGTTGCGGGGGACACTGAAGCTTTCTTT.